This TCR beta chain originates from a study of sequential checkpoint blockade in melanoma. Study details: Both treatment sequences were followed by maintenance nivolumab.

Treatment noted: randomized to nivolumab then ipilimumab (arm A) or the reverse (arm B). Patients had received no earlier DNA-damaging chemotherapy. From thawed PBMCs, live CD3+CD8+ cells negative for CD19 and CD56 were sorted. Clones were read by immunoSEQ multiplex PCR, and TCRdb kept only the in-frame ones, dropping some. The data contain more than 7,500 clones, around 66% of them seen just once; the ten biggest clones take up approximately 25%. This clone is categorized as medium-sized. Other DNA sequences from this sample encode an identical CDR3 as well. CDR1 is LNHDA, CDR2 SQIVND, per germline (reference sequence). V dropped 5 bases and J dropped 3 bases, with 11 bases sitting between them. The CDR3 has 14 amino acids.

The chain employs TRBV19 and TRBJ2-1; perhaps TRBD2 as D (6 bases). The origin of this receptor is a human donor with melanoma. Sequenced material: CD8+ T cells sorted from blood (inferred from file names), taken from a patient given nivolumab and ipilimumab in sequence. The CDR3 nucleotides are TGTGCCAGTAGTGCCGGGGGAGACTACAATGAGCAGTTCTTC. This sequence encodes CASSAGGDYNEQFF.